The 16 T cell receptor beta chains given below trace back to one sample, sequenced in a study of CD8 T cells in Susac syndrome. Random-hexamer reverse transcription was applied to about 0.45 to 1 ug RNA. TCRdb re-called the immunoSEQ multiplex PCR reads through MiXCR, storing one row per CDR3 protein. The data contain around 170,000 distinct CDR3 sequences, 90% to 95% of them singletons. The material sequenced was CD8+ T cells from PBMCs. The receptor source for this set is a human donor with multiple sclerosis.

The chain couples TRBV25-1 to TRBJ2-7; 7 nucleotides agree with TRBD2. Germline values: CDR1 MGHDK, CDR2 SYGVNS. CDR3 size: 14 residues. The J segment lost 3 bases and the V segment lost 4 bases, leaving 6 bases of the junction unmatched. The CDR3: CASSGALADYEQYF. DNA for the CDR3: TGTGCCAGCAGTGGCGCCCTAGCGGACTACGAGCAGTACTTC.

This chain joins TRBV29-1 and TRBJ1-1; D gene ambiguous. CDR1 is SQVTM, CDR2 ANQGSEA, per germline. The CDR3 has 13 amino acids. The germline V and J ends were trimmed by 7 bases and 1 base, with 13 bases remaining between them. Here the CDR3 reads CSGSPSGNTEAFF. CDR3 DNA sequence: TGCAGCGGGTCCCCATCAGGGAACACTGAAGCTTTCTTT.

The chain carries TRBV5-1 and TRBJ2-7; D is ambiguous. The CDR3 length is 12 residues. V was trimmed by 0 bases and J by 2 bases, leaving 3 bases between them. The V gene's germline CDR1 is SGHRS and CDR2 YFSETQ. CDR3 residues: CASSLDAYEQYF. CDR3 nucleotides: TGCGCCAGCAGCTTGGACGCCTACGAGCAGTACTTC.

CDR3 sequence reads: CASSLGLGAEAFF. CDR3 in DNA: TGTGCCAGCAGTTTAGGGTTGGGTGCTGAAGCTTTCTTT. J is TRBJ1-1 and V is TRBV12-3 or TRBV12-4, with D unresolved. Trimming pared 1 base from V and 6 bases from J, leaving 9 bases between. This CDR3 is built from 13 residues.

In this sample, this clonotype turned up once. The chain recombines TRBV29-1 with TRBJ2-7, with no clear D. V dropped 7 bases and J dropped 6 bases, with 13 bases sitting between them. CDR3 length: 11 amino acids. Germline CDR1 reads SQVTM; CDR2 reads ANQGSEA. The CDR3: CSAQIPPEQYF. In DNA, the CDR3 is TGCAGCGCTCAAATACCGCCCGAGCAGTACTTC.

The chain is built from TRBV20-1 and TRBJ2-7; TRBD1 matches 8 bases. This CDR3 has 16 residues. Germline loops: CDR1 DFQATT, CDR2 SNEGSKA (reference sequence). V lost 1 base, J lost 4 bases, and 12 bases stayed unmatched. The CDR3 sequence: CSARGLHGTGIYEQYF. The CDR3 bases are TGCAGTGCTAGAGGTCTCCACGGGACAGGAATATACGAGCAGTACTTC.

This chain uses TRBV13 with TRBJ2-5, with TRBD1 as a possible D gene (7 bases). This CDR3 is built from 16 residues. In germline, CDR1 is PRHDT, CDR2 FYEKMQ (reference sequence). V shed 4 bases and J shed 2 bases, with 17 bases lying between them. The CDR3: CASSSRQGGLQETQYF. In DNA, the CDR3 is TGTGCCAGCAGCTCCCGACAGGGAGGTTTACAAGAGACCCAGTACTTC.

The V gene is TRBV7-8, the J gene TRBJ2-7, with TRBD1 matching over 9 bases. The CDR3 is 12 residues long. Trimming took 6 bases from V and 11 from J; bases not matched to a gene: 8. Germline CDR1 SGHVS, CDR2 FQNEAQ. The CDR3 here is CASSPIQGAEYF. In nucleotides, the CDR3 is TGTGCCAGCAGTCCTATACAGGGGGCTGAGTACTTC.

CDR3 coding DNA: TGTGCCAGCAGTTGGAGCGGACTTAGCACAGATACGCAGTATTTT. This encodes CASSWSGLSTDTQYF. V usage is TRBV27 and J usage is TRBJ2-3, with D perhaps TRBD2 (5 bases). Trimming removed 4 bases at V and 0 bases at J, with 11 bases between. CDR3 length: 15 amino acids. Germline V gene sequence: CDR1 MNHEY, CDR2 SMNVEV (reference sequence).

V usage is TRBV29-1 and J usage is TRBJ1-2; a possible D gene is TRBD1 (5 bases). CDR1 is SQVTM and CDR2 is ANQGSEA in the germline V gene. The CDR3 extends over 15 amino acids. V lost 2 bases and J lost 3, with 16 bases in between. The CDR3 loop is CSVEMSQGNYYGYTF. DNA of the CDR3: TGCAGCGTTGAAATGTCCCAGGGTAATTACTATGGCTACACCTTC.

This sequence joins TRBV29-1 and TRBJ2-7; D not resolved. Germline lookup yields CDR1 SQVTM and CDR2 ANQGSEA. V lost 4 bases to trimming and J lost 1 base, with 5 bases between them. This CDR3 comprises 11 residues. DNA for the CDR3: TGCAGCGTTGTTAGATCCTACGAGCAGTACTTC. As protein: CSVVRSYEQYF.

The DNA of the CDR3 is TGTGCCAGCAGCTTGGGACTAGCGGGAGGGCCGGGGTACAATGAGCAGTTCTTC. Translated: CASSLGLAGGPGYNEQFF. The V gene is TRBV5-4, the J gene TRBJ2-1, with 14 nucleotides matching TRBD2. The CDR3 is 18 amino acids. J gave up 4 bases and V 0 bases, and 6 bases lay outside the gene matches. The V gene's germline CDR1 is SGHNT and CDR2 YYREEE (reference sequence). Complete variable domain (other parts from reference TRBV5-4 and TRBJ2-1): ETGVTQSPTHLIKTRGQQVTLRCSSQSGHNTVSWYQQALGQGPQFIFQYYREEENGRGNFPPRFSGLQFPNYSSELNVNALELDDSALYLCASSLGLAGGPGYNEQFFGPGTRLTVL.

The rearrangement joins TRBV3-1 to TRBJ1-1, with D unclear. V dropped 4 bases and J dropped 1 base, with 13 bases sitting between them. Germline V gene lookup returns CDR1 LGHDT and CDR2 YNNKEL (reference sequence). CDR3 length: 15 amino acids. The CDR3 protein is CASSPPAAANTEAFF. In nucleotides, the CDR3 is TGTGCCAGCAGCCCCCCGGCTGCAGCGAACACTGAAGCTTTCTTT.

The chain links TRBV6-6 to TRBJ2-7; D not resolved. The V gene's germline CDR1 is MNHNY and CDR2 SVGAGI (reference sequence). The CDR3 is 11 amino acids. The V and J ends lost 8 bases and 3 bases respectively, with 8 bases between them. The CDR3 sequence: CASGDLYEQYF. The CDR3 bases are TGTGCCAGCGGAGACCTCTACGAGCAGTACTTC.

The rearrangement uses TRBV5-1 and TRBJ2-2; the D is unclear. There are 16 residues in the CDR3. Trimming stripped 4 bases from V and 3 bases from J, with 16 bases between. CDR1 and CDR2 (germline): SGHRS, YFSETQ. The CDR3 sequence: CASSDESLPHTGELFF. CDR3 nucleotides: TGCGCCAGCAGCGACGAGTCGCTACCCCACACCGGGGAGCTGTTTTTT.

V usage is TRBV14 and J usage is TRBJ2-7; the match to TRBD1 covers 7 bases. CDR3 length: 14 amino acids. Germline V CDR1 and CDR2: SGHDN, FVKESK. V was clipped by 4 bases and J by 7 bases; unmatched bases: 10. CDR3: CASSPLLTGNEQYF. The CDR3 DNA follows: TGTGCCAGCAGCCCACTGCTGACAGGGAATGAGCAGTACTTC.